The 31 T cell receptor beta chains listed next were all sequenced from one sample in a study of TIL therapy for anti-PD-1-resistant metastatic lung cancer. The immunoSEQ assay was v3. Data came from immunoSEQ multiplex PCR; TCRdb stores just in-frame clones and leaves some out. The data hold about 43,000 clones, with 70% to 85% observed a single time. The time point: pre-treatment sample, taken before nivolumab and TIL therapy. This specimen consisted of blood, obtained at baseline. Source of these receptors: a man in his 70s with non-small cell lung cancer.

The V and J genes are TRBV4-1 and TRBJ1-4, with D unresolved. CDR1 is MGHRA and CDR2 is YSYEKL in the germline V gene. V was trimmed by 3 bases and J by 5 bases, leaving 19 bases between them. The CDR3 is 17 residues long. The chain's CDR3 is CASSQALLAGGNEKLFF. CDR3 DNA sequence: TGCGCCAGCAGCCAGGCGCTCTTAGCGGGAGGGAATGAAAAACTGTTTTTT.

The chain combines TRBV5-5 with TRBJ2-3; D remains unclear. CDR3 length equals 13 residues. The V gene lost 2 bases and the J gene lost 5 bases, with 9 bases spanning the gap. The germline gives CDR1 SGHKS, CDR2 YYEKEE (reference sequence). CDR3 nucleotide sequence: TGTGCCAGCAGCTTCTTGGTAGGAGATACGCAGTATTTT. Translating gives CASSFLVGDTQYF.

The chain couples TRBV29-1 to TRBJ1-1; possible D gene TRBD1, 5 bases. Germline CDR1 SQVTM, CDR2 ANQGSEA. V dropped 7 bases and J dropped 4 bases, with 10 bases sitting between them. The CDR3 runs 11 residues. Written as DNA, the CDR3 is TGCAGCGCACATAGGGGCACTGAAGCTTTCTTT. Translated: CSAHRGTEAFF.

The chain recombines TRBV19 with TRBJ1-3; possible D gene TRBD1, 6 bases. V gave up 8 bases and J gave up 7 bases, with 15 bases separating them. Germline assignment: CDR1 LNHDA and CDR2 SQIVND (reference sequence). The CDR3 is made up of 13 amino acids. The CDR3 bases are TGTGCCAGTGGAGGACAGACGACGAACACCATATATTTT. As protein: CASGGQTTNTIYF.

This chain links TRBV2 with TRBJ1-2, with D unclear. CDR3 length: 13 residues. Deletions cut 6 bases from V and 8 bases from J, with 16 bases between. The germline V gene encodes CDR1 SNHLY and CDR2 FYNNEI. The CDR3 DNA follows: TGTGCCAGCAGATTCGAGGGCTTGAGAGGCTACACCTTC. Protein: CASRFEGLRGYTF.

The V gene is TRBV6-6, the J gene TRBJ1-1; 8 nucleotides match TRBD1. Trimming cost V 6 bases and J 1 base; bases outside gene matches: 1. Germline-derived CDR1 and CDR2 are MNHNY and SVGAGI (reference sequence). The CDR3 totals 13 residues. CDR3 DNA: TGTGCCAGCAGAGGGACAGGGAACACTGAAGCTTTCTTT. Residues: CASRGTGNTEAFF.

CDR3 sequence: CASSPMGAGELFF. CDR3 DNA: TGTGCCAGCAGTCCGATGGGGGCCGGGGAGCTGTTTTTT. V and J are TRBV11-3 and TRBJ2-2; D might be TRBD1 or TRBD2, each matching 5 bases. Germline V CDR1 and CDR2: SGHNT, YENEEA. The CDR3 runs to 13 residues. V lost 6 bases, J lost 6 bases, and 11 bases lay in between.

This sequence joins TRBV7-2 and TRBJ2-5; TRBD2 matches 9 bases. Looked up from germline, CDR1 is SGHTA and CDR2 is FQGNSA. V trimming: 5 bases; J trimming: 5 bases; junction bases outside the gene matches: 6. The CDR3 totals 14 residues. The CDR3 here is CASSATSGGETQYF. The DNA for the CDR3 is TGTGCCAGCAGCGCGACTAGCGGTGGTGAGACCCAGTACTTC. Supplemented by reference TRBV7-2 and TRBJ2-5, the full variable domain reads GAGVSQSPSNKVTEKGKDVELRCDPISGHTALYWYRQSLGQGLEFLIYFQGNSAPDKSGLPSDRFSAERTGGSVSTLTIQRTQQEDSAVYLCASSATSGGETQYFGPGTRLLVL.

The chain joins TRBV5-8 to TRBJ2-7, with D possibly being TRBD2 (5 bases). The CDR3 sequence is 15 residues long. With 7 bases removed from V and 5 bases from J, the gap between germline ends came to 22 bases. Germline V gives CDR1 SGHTS, CDR2 YDEGEE. This CDR3 reads CASPAGLQSTDEQYF. For the CDR3, the DNA is TGTGCCAGCCCCGCGGGCCTCCAGAGCACTGACGAGCAGTACTTC.

The CDR3 sequence is CASSAGTGGYEQYF. CDR3 coding DNA: TGTGCCAGCTCGGCCGGGACAGGGGGCTACGAGCAGTACTTC. The J gene is TRBJ2-7, the V gene TRBV18; 11 bases match TRBD1. J gave up 3 bases and V 6 bases, and 4 bases lay outside the gene matches. Germline CDR1 KGHSH, CDR2 LQKENI. The CDR3 is 14 amino acids.

This clone appeared a single time. The V call is TRBV5-8, the J call TRBJ1-2; 9 positions agree with TRBD1. The germline CDR1 and CDR2 sequences are SGHTS and YDEGEE. J gave up 4 bases and V 7 bases, and 8 bases lay outside the gene matches. The CDR3 contains 14 residues. The CDR3 here is CASARDRVIYGYTF. DNA for the CDR3: TGTGCCAGCGCCCGGGACAGGGTGATCTATGGCTACACCTTC.

The chain recombines TRBV2 with TRBJ1-5; weak D call: TRBD1 (5 bases). V lost 5 bases and J lost 3, with 14 bases in between. CDR1 is SNHLY and CDR2 is FYNNEI in the germline V gene. The CDR3 is made up of 15 amino acids. CDR3 coding DNA: TGTGCCAGCAGTCGGCCAGGGAGTACCAATCAGCCCCAGCATTTT. It codes for CASSRPGSTNQPQHF.

This clone was observed a few times. The chain has TRBV5-6 and TRBJ2-6; D gene unclear. Germline V lookup: CDR1 SGHDT, CDR2 YYEEEE. This CDR3 is 17 amino acids long. The V and J ends lost 0 bases and 0 bases respectively, with 10 bases between them. CDR3 region: CASSLVGVPSGANVLTF. The CDR3 nucleotides are TGTGCCAGCAGCTTGGTCGGAGTGCCCTCTGGGGCCAACGTCCTGACTTTC.

This chain connects TRBV30 to TRBJ1-3; D gene uncertain. With 1 base removed from V and 0 bases from J, the gap between germline ends came to 10 bases. The germline V gene encodes CDR1 GTSNPN and CDR2 SVGIG (reference sequence). The CDR3 is made up of 15 amino acids. Here the CDR3 DNA reads TGTGCCTGGAGTGCCGACACGGGCTCTGGAAACACCATATATTTT. This translates into CAWSADTGSGNTIYF. Variable domain in full (rest from reference TRBV30 and TRBJ1-3): SQTIHQWPATLVQPVGSPLSLECTVEGTSNPNLYWYRQAAGRGLQLLFYSVGIGQISSEVPQNLSASRPQDRQFILSSKKLLLSDSGFYLCAWSADTGSGNTIYFGEGSWLTVV.

This chain uses TRBV5-6 with TRBJ2-5, with D unresolved. Deletions cut 1 base from V and 4 bases from J, with 5 bases between. This CDR3 spans 12 amino acids. CDR1 is SGHDT, CDR2 YYEEEE, per germline. For the CDR3, the DNA is TGTGCCAGCAGCTTGTACCCAGAGACCCAGTACTTC. This translates into CASSLYPETQYF.

The genes are TRBV28 and TRBJ2-7, with no clear D. The length of the CDR3 is 16 residues. Between the trimmed V and J ends, which lost 4 bases and 0 bases, there was a span of 16 bases. Germline V gene sequence: CDR1 MDHEN, CDR2 SYDVKM. The CDR3 sequence: CASSSPWRTSSYEQYF. The CDR3 coding sequence is TGTGCCAGCAGTTCCCCCTGGCGGACGAGCTCCTACGAGCAGTACTTC.

The chain joins TRBV5-8 to TRBJ2-2, with 12 bases that match TRBD2. CDR1 and CDR2 from the germline V gene are SGHTS and YDEGEE. This CDR3 has 16 residues. Germline trimming cut 4 bases from V and 5 bases from J; bases unmatched to any gene: 6. CDR3 loop: CASSPVGTSGTGELFF. The CDR3 nucleotides read TGTGCCAGCAGCCCGGTGGGGACTAGCGGGACCGGGGAGCTGTTTTTT.

The J gene is TRBJ1-5, the V gene TRBV28; no clear D. This CDR3 contains 13 residues. CDR1 is MDHEN, CDR2 SYDVKM, per germline. Trimming stripped 5 bases from V and 3 bases from J, with 8 bases between. The CDR3 sequence is CASSNRPNQPQHF. CDR3 in DNA: TGTGCCAGCAGTAACCGTCCCAATCAGCCCCAGCATTTT. Variable domain in full (rest from reference TRBV28 and TRBJ1-5): DVKVTQSSRYLVKRTGEKVFLECVQDMDHENMFWYRQDPGLGLRLIYFSYDVKMKEKGDIPEGYSVSREKKERFSLILESASTNQTSMYLCASSNRPNQPQHFGDGTRLSIL.

The chain combines TRBV28 with TRBJ1-2, with no clear D. V was clipped by 8 bases and J by 8 bases, with 30 bases between them. This CDR3 has 17 amino acids. Germline lookup yields CDR1 MDHEN and CDR2 SYDVKM. The CDR3 sequence: CASSKPGAGGLSGGYTF. The CDR3 nucleotides read TGTGCCAGCTCCAAACCGGGAGCTGGAGGCCTCTCGGGAGGCTACACCTTC.

CDR3 in DNA: TGTGCCAGCTCACAACAAAGTTCAGGGGCCAACGTCCTGACTTTC. Its protein product is CASSQQSSGANVLTF. This chain links TRBV18 with TRBJ2-6; D gene ambiguous. Per germline, CDR1 KGHSH and CDR2 LQKENI. This CDR3 contains 15 residues. V was trimmed by 4 bases and J by 4 bases, leaving 11 bases between them.

The V and J genes are TRBV19 and TRBJ2-7, with D perhaps matching TRBD1 (5 bases). CDR3 length: 16 amino acids. CDR1 and CDR2 from the germline V gene are LNHDA and SQIVND (reference sequence). Trimming pared 4 bases from V and 0 bases from J, leaving 16 bases between. The CDR3 DNA is TGTGCCAGTAGTACTACCACAGGACCCAGCTCCTACGAGCAGTACTTC. It translates to CASSTTTGPSSYEQYF. The whole variable domain, remainder taken from reference TRBV19 and TRBJ2-7, is DGGITQSPKYLFRKEGQNVTLSCEQNLNHDAMYWYRQDPGQGLRLIYYSQIVNDFQKGDIAEGYSVSREKKESFPLTVTSAQKNPTAFYLCASSTTTGPSSYEQYFGPGTRLTVT.

The rearrangement joins TRBV27 to TRBJ2-5, with 13 bases aligning to TRBD2. Looked up from germline, CDR1 is MNHEY and CDR2 is SMNVEV (reference sequence). The V gene end was trimmed by 4 bases and the J gene end by 4 bases; junction bases not matched to a gene: 21. This CDR3 is built from 21 residues. CDR3 region: CASSSGPGSRTSGRGRETQYF. In nucleotides, the CDR3 is TGTGCCAGCAGTTCAGGGCCTGGCTCCCGGACTAGCGGGAGAGGTCGAGAGACCCAGTACTTC.

V gene TRBV27 combines with J gene TRBJ2-7, with D unclear. CDR3 size: 13 residues. Trimming stripped 4 bases from V and 6 bases from J, with 13 bases between. Germline V CDR1 and CDR2: MNHEY, SMNVEV (reference sequence). The CDR3 nucleotides are TGTGCCAGCAGTTCCTCCGGACGGACCGAGCAGTACTTC. This codes for CASSSSGRTEQYF.

The chain combines TRBV30 with TRBJ2-3, with D perhaps TRBD2 (5 bases). The V gene lost 0 bases and the J gene lost 3 bases, with 10 bases spanning the gap. Per germline, CDR1 GTSNPN and CDR2 SVGIG (reference sequence). This CDR3 comprises 14 residues. The CDR3 spells CAWSVKGGTDTQYF. CDR3 nucleotide sequence: TGTGCCTGGAGTGTTAAAGGAGGAACAGATACGCAGTATTTT.

The chain combines TRBV5-1 with TRBJ2-7, with D possibly matching TRBD1 (6 bases). Deletions cut 1 base from V and 6 bases from J, with 8 bases between. CDR3 length equals 12 residues. CDR1 is SGHRS, CDR2 YFSETQ, per germline. As DNA, the CDR3 is TGCGCCAGCAGCTTGACAGGGCCCGAGCAGTACTTC. Translation: CASSLTGPEQYF. Together with reference TRBV5-1 and TRBJ2-7, the CDR3 gives the full variable domain: KAGVTQTPRYLIKTRGQQVTLSCSPISGHRSVSWYQQTPGQGLQFLFEYFSETQRNKGNFPGRFSGRQFSNSRSEMNVSTLELGDSALYLCASSLTGPEQYFGPGTRLTVT.

This chain links TRBV4-1 with TRBJ2-1, with TRBD1 matching 11 bases. Trimming cost V 1 base and J 1 base; bases outside gene matches: 9. This CDR3 is built from 19 residues. Germline V lookup: CDR1 MGHRA, CDR2 YSYEKL. DNA of the CDR3: TGCGCCAGCAGCCAAGGCCCCTCGGGACAGGGGGAATCCTACAATGAGCAGTTCTTC. Its translation is CASSQGPSGQGESYNEQFF.

There are a few counts of this clone. V and J are TRBV10-1 and TRBJ2-2; 7 bases fit TRBD1. The CDR3 has 15 residues. From germline, CDR1 is WNHNN and CDR2 SYGVQD (reference sequence). V lost 4 bases, J lost 1 base, and 3 bases stayed unmatched. In DNA, the CDR3 is TGCGCCAGCAGTGCCGGGACAGAGAACACCGGGGAGCTGTTTTTT. Amino acids: CASSAGTENTGELFF.

V is TRBV11-2 and J is TRBJ2-7, with 10 bases that match TRBD1. Germline V gene sequence: CDR1 SGHAT, CDR2 FQNNGV. Trimming cost V 4 bases and J 7 bases; bases outside gene matches: 10. This CDR3 has 15 residues. DNA of the CDR3: TGTGCCAGCAGCTCCCGAGGGGGGACAGGGGATGAGCAGTACTTC. Protein product: CASSSRGGTGDEQYF. The whole variable domain, remainder taken from reference TRBV11-2 and TRBJ2-7, is EAGVAQSPRYKIIEKRQSVAFWCNPISGHATLYWYQQILGQGPKLLIQFQNNGVVDDSQLPKDRFSAERLKGVDSTLKIQPAKLEDSAVYLCASSSRGGTGDEQYFGPGTRLTVT.

The chain joins TRBV11-2 to TRBJ2-7, with D uncertain. This CDR3 comprises 12 residues. CDR1 and CDR2 from the germline V gene are SGHAT and FQNNGV. The germline V and J ends were trimmed by 2 bases and 6 bases, with 8 bases remaining between them. The CDR3 loop reads CASSLTPSEQYF. Here the CDR3 DNA reads TGTGCCAGCAGCTTAACCCCGAGCGAGCAGTACTTC.

The rearrangement links TRBV7-2 to TRBJ1-1, with 7 bases aligning to TRBD1. The CDR3 length is 14 residues. Looked up from germline, CDR1 is SGHTA and CDR2 is FQGNSA. V shed 5 bases, J shed 2 bases, and the junction held 5 bases outside the gene matches. Written as DNA, the CDR3 is TGTGCCAGCAGCCGACAGGGACGCAACACTGAAGCTTTCTTT. This codes for CASSRQGRNTEAFF.

This sequence joins TRBV27 and TRBJ2-3, with 11 nucleotides matching TRBD2. Germline CDR1 is MNHEY and CDR2 is SMNVEV (reference sequence). The V and J ends lost 0 bases and 3 bases, in that order; junction bases with no gene match: 8. This CDR3 is built from 18 residues. The CDR3 spells CASSLSVASGRTTDTQYF. The CDR3 DNA is TGTGCCAGCAGTTTATCGGTGGCTAGCGGGAGGACGACAGATACGCAGTATTTT.